The 16 T cell receptor beta chains given below trace back to one sample, sequenced in a study of T cells in Graves' hyperthyroidism and ophthalmopathy. TCR beta CDR3 regions were amplified from RNA. First-round RT-PCR targeting the TCR CDR3 was performed with the HTBI primer set. One entry per CDR3 protein, called by TCRdb with MiXCR from the multiplex PCR reads. The sample shows about 460,000 distinct CDR3 sequences, 22% of them seen only once. Input material: blood. All receptors come from a woman between 70 and 85 years old with Graves' ophthalmopathy.

This clonotype was seen only a few times. The V gene is TRBV11-2, the J gene TRBJ2-7, with TRBD1 matching 11 bases. The CDR3 consists of 16 residues. Germline V lookup: CDR1 SGHAT, CDR2 FQNNGV. The junction had 8 bases not matched to a gene; V was cut back by 5 bases and J by 2 bases. CDR3 protein: CASSNYRDRGTYEQYF. The CDR3 bases are TGTGCCAGCAGCAATTACCGGGACAGGGGGACCTACGAGCAGTACTTC.

The sample holds a few counts of this clonotype. V gene TRBV13 combines with J gene TRBJ2-7; D unclear. The V end lost 2 bases, the J end lost 3 bases, and 11 bases lay between the germline ends. This CDR3 is 14 amino acids long. The germline gives CDR1 PRHDT, CDR2 FYEKMQ (reference sequence). The CDR3 here is CASSLTGRSYEQYF. The CDR3 nucleotides read TGTGCCAGCAGCTTAACCGGTCGGAGCTACGAGCAGTACTTC.

This clonotype was seen many times. The rearrangement uses TRBV28 and TRBJ2-1, with 16 bases identical to TRBD2. There are 15 residues in the CDR3. The germline CDR1 and CDR2 sequences are MDHEN and SYDVKM. Unmatched junction bases numbered 1, after V lost 2 bases and J lost 9 bases. In DNA, the CDR3 is TGTGCCAGCAGTTTAGGGACTAGCGGGAGGGCTGAGCAGTTCTTC. It specifies CASSLGTSGRAEQFF.

This clonotype has at least ten counts. The chain is built from TRBV11-2 and TRBJ1-1; D is unclear. The germline V and J ends were trimmed by 7 bases and 11 bases, with 17 bases remaining between them. There are 12 residues in the CDR3. Per the germline V gene, CDR1 is SGHAT and CDR2 is FQNNGV. This CDR3 reads CASTYLRGAAFF. CDR3 nucleotide sequence: TGTGCCAGCACCTACCTGCGAGGTGCGGCTTTCTTT.

The sample holds many counts of this clonotype. The rearrangement uses TRBV15 and TRBJ2-3, with 7 bases lining up with TRBD2. The V and J ends lost 6 bases and 0 bases, in that order; junction bases with no gene match: 9. CDR1 and CDR2 (germline): LNHNV, YYDKDF (reference sequence). The CDR3 is 16 amino acids. The CDR3 DNA sequence: TGTGCCACCAGAATCGGCGGGAGTACCAGCACAGATACGCAGTATTTT. This codes for CATRIGGSTSTDTQYF.

This rearrangement joins TRBV12-3 or TRBV12-4 to TRBJ2-1; D is tentatively TRBD1 or TRBD2 (6 bases each). V gave up 6 bases and J gave up 10 bases, with 13 bases separating them. This CDR3 spans 12 amino acids. CDR3 DNA: TGTGCCAGCAGGGGGGGCGTCCGGGAGCAGTTCTTC. This gives the protein CASRGGVREQFF.

This chain links TRBV12-3 or TRBV12-4 with TRBJ1-5; D gene ambiguous. Trimming shortened V by 6 bases and J by 2 bases, and 8 bases separated the two germline ends. This CDR3 comprises 13 residues. The CDR3: CASRAWGNQPQHF. CDR3 coding DNA: TGTGCCAGCAGGGCCTGGGGCAATCAGCCCCAGCATTTT.

Worth noting for this clonotype: Likely a read error: the CDR3 ends without its conserved phenylalanine or tryptophan. This chain uses TRBV12-3 or TRBV12-4 with TRBJ1-5, with TRBD1 identical over 9 bases. The CDR3 runs 16 residues. Trimming at V came to 4 bases and at J to 4 bases, leaving 8 bases not matched to a gene. The CDR3 nucleotides read TGTGCCAGCAGTTCGACAGGGGGGTTCGTAAATCAGCCCCAGCATCTT. Translating it yields CASSSTGGFVNQPQHL.

V usage is TRBV14 and J usage is TRBJ1-5, with a tentative D call TRBD1 (6 bases). The V end was cut by 5 bases, the J end by 3 bases, with 11 bases between. Germline CDR1 reads SGHDN; CDR2 reads FVKESK. The CDR3 loop spans 14 amino acids. The CDR3 DNA follows: TGTGCCAGCAGCTATACAGGGTTCAATCAGCCCCAGCATTTT. Translating gives CASSYTGFNQPQHF.

The rearrangement links TRBV7-2 to TRBJ1-5; possibly TRBD1 for D (5 bases). The ends were cut back, 5 bases at V and 7 bases at J, with 15 bases in the middle. The CDR3 has 14 residues. Looked up from germline, CDR1 is SGHTA and CDR2 is FQGNSA. The CDR3 spells CASSPLAGKQPQHF. The CDR3 bases are TGTGCCAGCAGCCCCCTTGCAGGGAAACAGCCCCAGCATTTT. Complete variable domain (other parts from reference TRBV7-2 and TRBJ1-5): GAGVSQSPSNKVTEKGKDVELRCDPISGHTALYWYRQSLGQGLEFLIYFQGNSAPDKSGLPSDRFSAERTGGSVSTLTIQRTQQEDSAVYLCASSPLAGKQPQHFGDGTRLSIL.

This clonotype has just a few counts. The gene calls are TRBV12-3 or TRBV12-4 and TRBJ2-2; D is unclear. The CDR3 contains 14 residues. Trimming stripped 2 bases from V and 8 bases from J, with 12 bases between. The chain's CDR3 is CASSLSASAGELFF. The CDR3 DNA reads as TGTGCCAGCAGTTTAAGTGCTAGTGCTGGGGAGCTGTTTTTT.

The chain carries TRBV6-1 and TRBJ2-7; D unresolved. Germline V gene data show CDR1 as MNHNS and CDR2 as SASEGT. The V end was cut by 4 bases, the J end by 1 base, with 8 bases between. The CDR3 contains 13 residues. As DNA, the CDR3 is TGTGCCAGCAGTGCGCGACCTTCCTACGAGCAGTACTTC. It specifies CASSARPSYEQYF.

The gene calls are TRBV5-4 and TRBJ2-2; a weak D match, TRBD1 (5 bases). CDR1 is SGHNT and CDR2 is YYREEE in the germline V gene (reference sequence). CDR3 size: 13 residues. Between the trimmed V and J ends, which lost 3 bases and 7 bases, there was a span of 10 bases. The DNA for the CDR3 is TGTGCCAGCAGCTCAGCAGGGAACGGGGAGCTGTTTTTT. Protein: CASSSAGNGELFF. Full variable domain (rest looked up from reference TRBV5-4 and TRBJ2-2): ETGVTQSPTHLIKTRGQQVTLRCSSQSGHNTVSWYQQALGQGPQFIFQYYREEENGRGNFPPRFSGLQFPNYSSELNVNALELDDSALYLCASSSAGNGELFFGEGSRLTVL.

This clonotype was observed a few times. CDR3 residues: CASLGDRVYGYTF. The DNA of the CDR3 is TGTGCCAGCTTGGGGGACAGAGTCTATGGCTACACCTTC. The V call is TRBV28, the J call TRBJ1-2, with TRBD1 identical over 7 bases. The germline gives CDR1 MDHEN, CDR2 SYDVKM. The CDR3 is made up of 13 amino acids. Trimming at V came to 8 bases and at J to 4 bases, leaving 7 bases not matched to a gene.

The chain carries TRBV28 and TRBJ2-2, with D maybe TRBD2 (7 bases). Trimming pared 8 bases from V and 4 bases from J, leaving 23 bases between. Germline assignment: CDR1 MDHEN and CDR2 SYDVKM. The CDR3 consists of 17 residues. CDR3 amino acids: CASGGGGGSKSTGELFF. In nucleotides, the CDR3 is TGTGCCAGCGGGGGAGGGGGAGGGAGTAAGAGCACCGGGGAGCTGTTTTTT.

This clonotype was seen only a few times. The genes are TRBV6-2 or TRBV6-3 and TRBJ1-5, with 8 bases matching TRBD1. In germline, CDR1 is MNHEY, CDR2 SVGEGT. V was pared by 7 bases and J by 5 bases, with 1 base of the junction left unmatched. The length of the CDR3 is 12 residues. The CDR3 coding sequence is TGTGCCAGCAAGACAGGGGATCAGCCCCAGCATTTT. Amino acid sequence: CASKTGDQPQHF.